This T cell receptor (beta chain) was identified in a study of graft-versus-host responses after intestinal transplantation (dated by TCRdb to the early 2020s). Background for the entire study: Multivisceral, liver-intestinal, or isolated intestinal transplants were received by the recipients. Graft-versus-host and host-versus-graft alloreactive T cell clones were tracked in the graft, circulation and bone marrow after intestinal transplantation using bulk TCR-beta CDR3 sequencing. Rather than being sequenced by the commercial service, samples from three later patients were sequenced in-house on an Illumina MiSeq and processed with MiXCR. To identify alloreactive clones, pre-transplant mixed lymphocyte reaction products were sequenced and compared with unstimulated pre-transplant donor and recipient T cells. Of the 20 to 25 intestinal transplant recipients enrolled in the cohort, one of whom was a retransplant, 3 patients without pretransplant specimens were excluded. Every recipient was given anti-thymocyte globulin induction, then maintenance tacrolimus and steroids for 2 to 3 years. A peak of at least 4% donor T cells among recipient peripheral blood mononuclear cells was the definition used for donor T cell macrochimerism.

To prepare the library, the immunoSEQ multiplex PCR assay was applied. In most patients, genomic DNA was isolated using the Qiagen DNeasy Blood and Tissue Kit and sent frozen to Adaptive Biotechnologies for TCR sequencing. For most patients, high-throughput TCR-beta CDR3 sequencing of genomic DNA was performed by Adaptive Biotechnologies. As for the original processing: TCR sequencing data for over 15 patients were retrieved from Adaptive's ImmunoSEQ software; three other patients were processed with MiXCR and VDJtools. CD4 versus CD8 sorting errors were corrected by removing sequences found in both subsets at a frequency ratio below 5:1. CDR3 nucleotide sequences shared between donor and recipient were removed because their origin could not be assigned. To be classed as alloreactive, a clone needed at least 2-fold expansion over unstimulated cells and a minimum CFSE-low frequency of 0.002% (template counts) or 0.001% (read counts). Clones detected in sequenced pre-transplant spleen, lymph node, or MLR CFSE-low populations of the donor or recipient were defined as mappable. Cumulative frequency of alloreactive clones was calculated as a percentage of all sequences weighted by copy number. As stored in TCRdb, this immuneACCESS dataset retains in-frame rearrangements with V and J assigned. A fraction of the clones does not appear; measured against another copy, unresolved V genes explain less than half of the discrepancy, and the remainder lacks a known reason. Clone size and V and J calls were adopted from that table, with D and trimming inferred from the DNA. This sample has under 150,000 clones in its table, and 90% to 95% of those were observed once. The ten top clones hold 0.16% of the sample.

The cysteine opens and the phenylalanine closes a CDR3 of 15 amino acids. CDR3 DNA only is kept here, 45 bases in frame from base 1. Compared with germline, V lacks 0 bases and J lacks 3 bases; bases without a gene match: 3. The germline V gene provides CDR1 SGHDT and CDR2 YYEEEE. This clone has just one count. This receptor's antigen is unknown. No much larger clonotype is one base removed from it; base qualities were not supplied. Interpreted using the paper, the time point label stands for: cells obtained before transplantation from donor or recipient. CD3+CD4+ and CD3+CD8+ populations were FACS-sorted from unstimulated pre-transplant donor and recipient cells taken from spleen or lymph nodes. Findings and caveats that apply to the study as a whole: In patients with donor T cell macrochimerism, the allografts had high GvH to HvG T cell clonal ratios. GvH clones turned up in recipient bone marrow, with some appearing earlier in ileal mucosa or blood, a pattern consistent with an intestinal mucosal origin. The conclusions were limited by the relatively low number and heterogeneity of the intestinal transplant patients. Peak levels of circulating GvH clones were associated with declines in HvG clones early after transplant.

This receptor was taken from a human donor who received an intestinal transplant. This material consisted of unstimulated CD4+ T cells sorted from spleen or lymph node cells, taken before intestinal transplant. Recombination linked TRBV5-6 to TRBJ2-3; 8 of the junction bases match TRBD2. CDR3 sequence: CASSLARGGTDTQYF. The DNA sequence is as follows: TGTGCCAGCAGCTTGGCCCGGGGGGGAACAGATACGCAGTATTTT. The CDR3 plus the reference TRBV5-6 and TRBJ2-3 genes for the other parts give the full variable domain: DAGVTQSPTHLIKTRGQQVTLRCSPKSGHDTVSWYQQALGQGPQFIFQYYEEEERQRGNFPDRFSGHQFPNYSSELNVNALLLGDSALYLCASSLARGGTDTQYFGPGTRLTVL.